The 26 T cell receptor beta chains presented below share a single source sample, sequenced in a study of shared clonotypes between healthy human individuals. Some clones are missing from TCRdb's copy, which holds only in-frame ones; the method was immunoSEQ multiplex PCR. The table has around 980,000 clones, around 78% seen once; the top ten hold more than 0.55%. The sequencing sample was made of memory CD4+ T cells from PBMCs. Subset specified: CD45RA-negative fraction. The source of these receptors is a man aged 18 to 35 in good health. Some clones in this sample may be carry-over from other donors' samples.

This chain links TRBV5-1 with TRBJ1-2, with D perhaps TRBD1 (6 bases). The V gene's germline CDR1 is SGHRS and CDR2 YFSETQ. V dropped 4 bases and J dropped 4 bases, with 17 bases sitting between them. The CDR3 consists of 15 residues. The CDR3 bases are TGCGCCAGCAGCCCTGGCAGCGCAGGGGTCTATGGCTACACCTTC. Its translation: CASSPGSAGVYGYTF.

This clone was found a few times. This chain uses TRBV14 with TRBJ1-1, with D possibly being TRBD1 (6 bases). The CDR3 sequence is 14 residues long. V gave up 4 bases and J gave up 0 bases, with 9 bases separating them. Germline assignment: CDR1 SGHDN and CDR2 FVKESK. CDR3 sequence: CASSRDRLNTEAFF. CDR3 bases: TGTGCCAGCAGCCGAGACAGGCTGAACACTGAAGCTTTCTTT.

The chain links TRBV11-2 to TRBJ1-4; D ambiguous. This CDR3 spans 14 amino acids. The V end lost 4 bases, the J end lost 10 bases, and 16 bases lay between the germline ends. Germline values: CDR1 SGHAT, CDR2 FQNNGV. CDR3 DNA sequence: TGTGCCAGCAGCTCTCCCCGAGAGGGTGGAAAACTGTTTTTT. Translated, it gives CASSSPREGGKLFF.

This clone was seen once. The rearrangement links TRBV28 to TRBJ1-3; D gene ambiguous. Germline V gene data show CDR1 as MDHEN and CDR2 as SYDVKM. The CDR3 consists of 15 residues. V was pared by 2 bases and J by 5 bases, with 13 bases between. CDR3 amino acids: CASSLRRGGRNTIYF. In DNA form, the CDR3 reads TGTGCCAGCAGTTTAAGACGGGGAGGGAGAAACACCATATATTTT.

This clone has just one count. Other DNA sequences from this sample encode an identical CDR3 as well. CDR3 bases: TGCGCCAGCAGCCATCCTTTCGACAGGAACACTGAAGCTTTCTTT. Its translation: CASSHPFDRNTEAFF. The chain couples TRBV4-1 to TRBJ1-1; tentatively, D is TRBD1 (5 bases). The CDR3 contains 15 residues. Trimming took off 3 bases at V and 1 base at J, with 12 bases between the two ends. Germline V gene sequence: CDR1 MGHRA, CDR2 YSYEKL.

V is TRBV28 and J is TRBJ1-1; D possibly corresponds to TRBD1 (5 bases). Per germline, CDR1 MDHEN and CDR2 SYDVKM. This CDR3 has 14 amino acids. The germline V and J ends were trimmed by 5 bases and 4 bases, with 14 bases remaining between them. CDR3 protein: CASSLVGPSTEAFF. DNA of the CDR3: TGTGCCAGCAGTCTAGTGGGGCCCAGCACTGAAGCTTTCTTT.

The gene calls are TRBV11-1 and TRBJ2-3; TRBD1 might be the D (5 bases). Germline V CDR1 and CDR2: SGHAT, FQDESV (reference sequence). V dropped 5 bases and J dropped 4 bases, with 19 bases sitting between them. The CDR3 totals 16 residues. CDR3 in amino acids: CASSGKGSQGSDTQYF. The CDR3 DNA reads TGTGCCAGCAGCGGTAAGGGCAGCCAGGGATCAGATACGCAGTATTTT.

On this clone: The same CDR3 is also encoded by other DNA sequences in this sample. V is TRBV10-1 and J is TRBJ2-7, with 7 bases that match TRBD1. The J segment lost 2 bases and the V segment lost 6 bases, leaving 7 bases of the junction unmatched. CDR3 length equals 14 residues. Germline lookup yields CDR1 WNHNN and CDR2 SYGVQD (reference sequence). The CDR3 DNA follows: TGCGCCAGCAGCCCAGGACAGGCCCCCTACGAGCAGTACTTC. This gives the protein CASSPGQAPYEQYF.

This clone occurred once. The chain combines TRBV29-1 with TRBJ2-7; 7 positions agree with TRBD1. CDR1 and CDR2 from the germline V gene are SQVTM and ANQGSEA. The V segment lost 5 bases and the J segment 5 bases; nucleotides outside the gene matches: 9. The CDR3 has 13 residues. The CDR3 protein is CSVRGFTGDEQYF. CDR3 nucleotides: TGCAGCGTTCGGGGATTTACAGGGGACGAGCAGTACTTC.

The genes are TRBV4-1 and TRBJ2-2; the match to TRBD2 covers 12 bases. Germline values: CDR1 MGHRA, CDR2 YSYEKL. V was clipped by 0 bases and J by 7 bases; unmatched bases: 18. This CDR3 has 21 residues. The CDR3 is CASSQDLLPSSGRALGGELFF. The CDR3 coding sequence is TGCGCCAGCAGCCAAGATCTGCTCCCGTCTAGCGGGAGGGCCTTGGGCGGGGAGCTGTTTTTT.

The chain is built from TRBV4-3 and TRBJ2-1; 7 bases match TRBD2. V gave up 1 base and J gave up 0 bases; unmatched junction bases: 3. The CDR3 contains 16 residues. The germline gives CDR1 LGHNA, CDR2 YSLEER. The CDR3 nucleotides are TGCGCCAGCAGCCAAGGGGGGAGGGCCTCCTACAATGAGCAGTTCTTC. Encoded protein: CASSQGGRASYNEQFF.

As regards this clone: The sample contains more than one DNA sequence encoding this CDR3. The chain recombines TRBV7-3 with TRBJ2-5, with a weak D call TRBD2 (5 bases). V lost 4 bases and J lost 7, with 10 bases in between. The CDR3 contains 12 residues. Germline loops: CDR1 SGHTA, CDR2 FQGTGA. The CDR3 coding sequence is TGTGCCAGCAGCTCCCCCGGAGGGACCCAGTACTTC. Translating it yields CASSSPGGTQYF.

V and J are TRBV28 and TRBJ2-7; TRBD1 matches 12 bases. Germline V gene lookup returns CDR1 MDHEN and CDR2 SYDVKM. This CDR3 is 16 amino acids long. The ends lost 5 bases at V and 4 bases at J; junction bases unmatched: 9. The CDR3 DNA follows: TGTGCCAGCAGTGGACTATGGGACAGGGGGCAATACGAGCAGTACTTC. This codes for CASSGLWDRGQYEQYF.

The genes are TRBV6-6 and TRBJ2-7; maybe TRBD1 (6 bases). Germline assignment: CDR1 MNHNY and CDR2 SVGAGI (reference sequence). V was clipped by 6 bases and J by 0 bases, with 15 bases between them. The CDR3 is 15 amino acids. This CDR3 reads CASRKERDTSYEQYF. CDR3 in DNA: TGTGCCAGCAGGAAAGAGAGGGACACCTCCTACGAGCAGTACTTC.

V usage is TRBV4-2 and J usage is TRBJ1-2; maybe TRBD1 (6 bases). Germline assignment: CDR1 LGHNA and CDR2 YNFKEQ. The CDR3 has 16 amino acids. V lost 0 bases, J lost 5 bases, and 16 bases lay in between. The CDR3 here is CASSQDSGGGAYGYTF. Written as DNA, the CDR3 is TGTGCCAGCAGCCAAGATTCGGGAGGGGGGGCTTATGGCTACACCTTC.

As regards this clone: The sample holds other DNA sequences that translate to the same CDR3. The chain links TRBV10-3 to TRBJ2-3, with D unresolved. Germline V gene lookup returns CDR1 ENHRY and CDR2 SYGVKD. V was clipped by 3 bases and J by 6 bases, with 7 bases between them. The CDR3 runs to 12 residues. DNA for the CDR3: TGTGCCATCAGTGACTCCAGTGATACGCAGTATTTT. Protein product: CAISDSSDTQYF.

The rearrangement links TRBV5-1 to TRBJ2-7; 7 bases match TRBD1. The V segment lost 4 bases and the J segment 0 bases; nucleotides outside the gene matches: 7. This CDR3 has 15 amino acids. The V gene's germline CDR1 is SGHRS and CDR2 YFSETQ. The CDR3 coding sequence is TGCGCCAGCAGCCGGAAGGACAGGAGCTCCTACGAGCAGTACTTC. The encoded protein is CASSRKDRSSYEQYF.

This chain joins TRBV18 and TRBJ1-5, with D uncertain. Germline V CDR1 and CDR2: KGHSH, LQKENI. V was trimmed by 8 bases and J by 4 bases, leaving 9 bases between them. The CDR3 has 12 amino acids. The CDR3 here is CASRGVNQPQHF. CDR3 nucleotides: TGTGCCAGCCGGGGAGTAAATCAGCCCCAGCATTTT.

J is TRBJ2-3 and V is TRBV14; 8 bases line up with TRBD1. CDR3 length: 15 residues. V lost 10 bases to trimming and J lost 5 bases; unmatched junction nucleotides: 14. CDR1 is SGHDN, CDR2 FVKESK, per germline. CDR3 sequence (DNA): TGTGCCAACCAGGGCGGACAGGGAGCAGGAGATACGCAGTATTTT. Its translation is CANQGGQGAGDTQYF.

The chain employs TRBV2 and TRBJ1-5; D gene unclear. The CDR3 length is 13 residues. Germline V lookup: CDR1 SNHLY, CDR2 FYNNEI. V lost 8 bases and J lost 6, with 14 bases in between. The CDR3: CASFARPGQPQHF. The CDR3 DNA follows: TGTGCCAGCTTTGCTCGCCCGGGTCAGCCCCAGCATTTT.

The chain recombines TRBV9 with TRBJ2-1; D assignment may be TRBD1 or TRBD2 (7 bases each). Trimming stripped 2 bases from V and 7 bases from J, with 13 bases between. Germline values: CDR1 SGDLS, CDR2 YYNGEE. This CDR3 has 14 residues. CDR3 DNA: TGTGCCAGCAGCGTCCCAGGGGGGGTGAATGAGCAGTTCTTC. This sequence encodes CASSVPGGVNEQFF. The variable domain in full, completed from reference TRBV9 and TRBJ2-1, reads DSGVTQTPKHLITATGQRVTLRCSPRSGDLSVYWYQQSLDQGLQFLIQYYNGEERAKGNILERFSAQQFPDLHSELNLSSLELGDSALYFCASSVPGGVNEQFFGPGTRLTVL.

This chain uses TRBV28 with TRBJ2-2; D is perhaps TRBD1 (6 bases). This CDR3 is built from 15 residues. Trimming stripped 2 bases from V and 4 bases from J, with 11 bases between. Germline assignment: CDR1 MDHEN and CDR2 SYDVKM. In nucleotides, the CDR3 is TGTGCCAGCAGTTTAGGTACAGGGAGCACCGGGGAGCTGTTTTTT. Its protein is CASSLGTGSTGELFF.

CDR3 loop: CASSPQYSTDTQYF. CDR3 bases: TGTGCCAGCAGCCCCCAATATAGCACAGATACGCAGTATTTT. The chain recombines TRBV7-3 with TRBJ2-3; unclear D gene. With 5 bases removed from V and 0 bases from J, the gap between germline ends came to 9 bases. Germline lookup yields CDR1 SGHTA and CDR2 FQGTGA. The CDR3 covers 14 residues.

This chain connects TRBV5-6 to TRBJ2-5; D is undetermined. This CDR3 has 14 residues. Looked up from germline, CDR1 is SGHDT and CDR2 is YYEEEE. V shed 0 bases and J shed 1 base, with 7 bases lying between them. CDR3 amino acids: CASSLGGSQETQYF. The CDR3 nucleotides are TGTGCCAGCAGCTTGGGAGGTAGCCAAGAGACCCAGTACTTC. The full variable domain, its missing parts supplied by reference TRBV5-6 and TRBJ2-5, is DAGVTQSPTHLIKTRGQQVTLRCSPKSGHDTVSWYQQALGQGPQFIFQYYEEEERQRGNFPDRFSGHQFPNYSSELNVNALLLGDSALYLCASSLGGSQETQYFGPGTRLLVL.

In nucleotides, the CDR3 is TGTGCCAGCAGTTACGAGCCCGACTACGAGCAGTACTTC. Protein product: CASSYEPDYEQYF. The chain joins TRBV6-5 to TRBJ2-7; D gene uncertain. The CDR3 extends over 13 amino acids. Germline assignment: CDR1 MNHEY and CDR2 SVGAGI. The V gene lost 2 bases and the J gene lost 3 bases, with 8 bases spanning the gap.

The chain has TRBV2 and TRBJ2-4; D possibly corresponds to TRBD1 (5 bases). V was shortened by 4 bases and J by 9 bases, with 19 bases between the two germline ends. Germline CDR1 reads SNHLY; CDR2 reads FYNNEI. CDR3 length: 15 amino acids. Here the CDR3 reads CASSGGDTRRSIQYF. The CDR3 DNA is TGTGCCAGCAGTGGGGGCGACACCCGAAGAAGCATTCAGTACTTC.